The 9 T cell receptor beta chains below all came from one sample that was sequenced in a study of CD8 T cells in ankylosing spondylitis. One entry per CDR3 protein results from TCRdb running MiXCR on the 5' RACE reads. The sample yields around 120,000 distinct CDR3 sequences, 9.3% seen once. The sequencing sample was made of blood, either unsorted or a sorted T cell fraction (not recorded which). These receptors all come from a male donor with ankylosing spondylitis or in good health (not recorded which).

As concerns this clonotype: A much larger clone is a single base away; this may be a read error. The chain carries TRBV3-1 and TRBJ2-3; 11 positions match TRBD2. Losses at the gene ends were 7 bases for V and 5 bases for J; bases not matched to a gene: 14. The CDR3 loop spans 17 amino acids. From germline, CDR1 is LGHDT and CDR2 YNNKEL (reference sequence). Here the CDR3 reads CASTPRLAGTTQDTQYF. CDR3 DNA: TGTGCCAGCACCCCACGACTAGCGGGGACCACTCAAGATACGCAGTATTTT.

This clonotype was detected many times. CDR3 loop: CASSFLSGSGKEQYF. In DNA, the CDR3 is TGTGCCAGCAGTTTTCTCAGCGGGAGTGGTAAAGAGCAGTACTTC. The chain couples TRBV28 to TRBJ2-7, with TRBD2 matching over 8 bases. This CDR3 is 15 amino acids long. V lost 3 bases and J lost 7; bases outside the gene matches: 11. Germline CDR1 and CDR2: MDHEN and SYDVKM.

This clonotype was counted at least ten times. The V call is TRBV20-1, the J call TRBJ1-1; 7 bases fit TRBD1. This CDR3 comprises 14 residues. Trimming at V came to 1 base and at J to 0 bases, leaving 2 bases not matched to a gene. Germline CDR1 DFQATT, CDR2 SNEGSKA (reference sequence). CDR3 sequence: CSARGGQLNTEAFF. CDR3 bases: TGCAGTGCTAGAGGGGGACAGTTGAACACTGAAGCTTTCTTT.

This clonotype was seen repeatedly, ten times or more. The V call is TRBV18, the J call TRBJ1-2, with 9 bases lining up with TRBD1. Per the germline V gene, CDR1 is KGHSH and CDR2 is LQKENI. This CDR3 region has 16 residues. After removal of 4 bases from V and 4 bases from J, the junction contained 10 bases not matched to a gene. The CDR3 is CASSQEQGANGYGYTF. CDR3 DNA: TGTGCCAGCTCACAGGAACAGGGGGCGAATGGCTATGGCTACACCTTC. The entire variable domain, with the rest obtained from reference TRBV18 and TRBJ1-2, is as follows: NAGVMQNPRHLVRRRGQEARLRCSPMKGHSHVYWYRQLPEEGLKFMVYLQKENIIDESGMPKERFSAEFPKEGPSILRIQQVVRGDSAAYFCASSQEQGANGYGYTFGSGTRLTVV.

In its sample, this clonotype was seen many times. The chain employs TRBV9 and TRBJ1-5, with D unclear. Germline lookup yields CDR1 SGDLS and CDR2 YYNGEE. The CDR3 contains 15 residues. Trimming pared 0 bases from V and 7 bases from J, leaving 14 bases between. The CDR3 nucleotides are TGTGCCAGCAGCGTAGGTTCCAGGATAGACCAGCCCCAGCATTTT. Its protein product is CASSVGSRIDQPQHF. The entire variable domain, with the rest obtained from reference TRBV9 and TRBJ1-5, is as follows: DSGVTQTPKHLITATGQRVTLRCSPRSGDLSVYWYQQSLDQGLQFLIQYYNGEERAKGNILERFSAQQFPDLHSELNLSSLELGDSALYFCASSVGSRIDQPQHFGDGTRLSIL.

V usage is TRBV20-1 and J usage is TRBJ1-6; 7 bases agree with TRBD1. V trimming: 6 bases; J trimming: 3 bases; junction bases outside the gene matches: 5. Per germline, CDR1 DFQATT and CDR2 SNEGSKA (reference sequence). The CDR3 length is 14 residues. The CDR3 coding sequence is TGCAGTGCCGGTACAGGGGTCTATAATTCACCCCTCCACTTT. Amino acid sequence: CSAGTGVYNSPLHF.

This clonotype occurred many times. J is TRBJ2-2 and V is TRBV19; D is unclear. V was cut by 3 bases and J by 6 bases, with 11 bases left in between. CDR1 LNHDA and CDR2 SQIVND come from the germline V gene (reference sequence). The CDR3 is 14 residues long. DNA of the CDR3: TGTGCCAGTAGTATGCAACTGGATGCCGGGGAGCTGTTTTTT. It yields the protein CASSMQLDAGELFF.

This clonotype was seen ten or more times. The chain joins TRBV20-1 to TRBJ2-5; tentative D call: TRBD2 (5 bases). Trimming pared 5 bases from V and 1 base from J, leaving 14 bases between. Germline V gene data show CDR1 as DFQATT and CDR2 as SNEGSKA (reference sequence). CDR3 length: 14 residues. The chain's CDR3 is CSAGQFGVQETQYF. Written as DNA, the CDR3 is TGCAGTGCTGGGCAATTCGGGGTCCAAGAGACCCAGTACTTC.

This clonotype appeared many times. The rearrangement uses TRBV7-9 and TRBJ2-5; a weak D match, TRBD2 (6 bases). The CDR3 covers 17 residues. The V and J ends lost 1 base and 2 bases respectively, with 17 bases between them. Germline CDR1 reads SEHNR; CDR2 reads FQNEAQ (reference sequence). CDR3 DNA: TGTGCCAGCAGCTTAGTGGCGGGAAACGGCTTACAAGAGACCCAGTACTTC. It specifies CASSLVAGNGLQETQYF.